The rows below give T cell receptor beta chains drawn from one sample of a study of blood T cell repertoires in COVID-19. Method: immunoSEQ multiplex PCR; TCRdb's copy keeps in-frame clones and lacks some. The table includes 200,000 to 250,000 clones, about 80% detected once. Source material: peripheral blood. Receptor source: a woman of 80 years or more with COVID-19, enrolled during active disease. The CDR3 runs from the conserved cysteine through the conserved F or W. The order of the fields is D gene, J gene, clone size, V gene, CDR3 protein, CDR3 DNA. D genes are given only for firm matches. Clone size appears in some rows only: once, few, many, or a class for an expanded clone.

TRBD1 | TRBJ2-1 | . | TRBV29-1 | CSVLRDRGYNEQFF | TGCAGCGTTCTCCGGGACAGGGGGTACAATGAGCAGTTCTTC
. | TRBJ1-1 | . | TRBV5-1 | CASSPQITENTEAFF | TGCGCCAGCAGCCCGCAAATAACAGAGAACACTGAAGCTTTCTTT
TRBD1 | TRBJ1-4 | few | TRBV12-3/TRBV12-4 | CASSLGTGPLFF | TGTGCCAGCAGTTTAGGGACAGGGCCACTGTTTTTT
. | TRBJ2-1 | . | TRBV2 | CASSLQGSSYNEQFF | TGTGCCAGCAGCTTACAGGGAAGCTCCTACAATGAGCAGTTCTTC
. | TRBJ1-5 | . | TRBV7-8 | CASSFTNGGEQPQHF | TGTGCCAGCAGCTTTACCAACGGGGGGGAACAGCCCCAGCATTTT
. | TRBJ1-2 | . | TRBV12-2 | CASRLNRGGYTF | TGTGCAAGTCGCTTAAACAGGGGTGGCTACACCTTC
TRBD2 | TRBJ2-5 | . | TRBV28 | CASRLGPGGSETQYF | TGTGCCAGCAGATTGGGACCTGGCGGGAGTGAGACCCAGTACTTC
. | TRBJ2-5 | once | TRBV5-1 | CASSPGGGETQYF | TGCGCCAGCAGCCCAGGCGGGGGCGAGACCCAGTACTTC
TRBD1 | TRBJ2-7 | . | TRBV28 | CASSLRPGGYEQYF | TGTGCCAGCAGTTTAAGGCCAGGGGGCTACGAGCAGTACTTC
. | TRBJ1-5 | . | TRBV10-2 | CASCPYSNQPQHF | TGCGCCAGCTGCCCCTATAGCAATCAGCCCCAGCATTTT
TRBD1 | TRBJ2-1 | . | TRBV7-9 | CASSQTAGTANPLDEQFF | TGTGCCAGCAGCCAGACGGCCGGGACAGCCAACCCCTTGGATGAGCAGTTCTTC
. | TRBJ1-5 | . | TRBV21-1 | CASSMYPGQPRNHQPQHF | TGTGCCAGCAGCATGTACCCCGGACAGCCTCGAAACCATCAGCCCCAGCATTTT
. | TRBJ2-7 | . | TRBV5-1 | CASSSYNSYEQYF | TGCGCCAGCAGCAGTTACAACTCCTACGAGCAGTACTTC
. | TRBJ2-7 | few | TRBV5-1 | CASSPSVYEQYF | TGCGCCAGCAGCCCTAGCGTCTACGAGCAGTACTTC
. | TRBJ2-2 | . | TRBV6-4 | CASSDVCGGLDTGELFF | TGTGCCAGCAGTGATGTATGTGGGGGGTTGGACACCGGGGAGCTGTTTTTT
. | TRBJ1-1 | . | TRBV7-3 | CASSYNVNTEAFF | TGTGCCAGCAGCTACAATGTCAACACTGAAGCTTTCTTT
TRBD2 | TRBJ2-7 | . | TRBV28 | CASSPPGGGRVLEQYF | TGTGCCAGCAGCCCACCCGGGGGGGGACGAGTTCTCGAGCAGTACTTC
. | TRBJ2-1 | . | TRBV25-1 | CASSDNPNPTNEQFF | TGTGCCAGCAGTGATAACCCAAACCCTACCAATGAGCAGTTCTTC
TRBD1 | TRBJ1-2 | . | TRBV5-6 | CASAKDRGSSWGYTF | TGTGCCAGCGCGAAGGACAGGGGTAGTTCTTGGGGCTACACCTTC
TRBD2 | TRBJ2-1 | . | TRBV7-2 | CASSRRSGMNEQFF | TGTGCCAGCAGCAGACGCAGCGGGATGAATGAGCAGTTCTTC
. | TRBJ1-1 | . | TRBV7-2 | CASSPLRGVNTEAFF | TGTGCCAGCAGCCCCCTCCGGGGGGTGAACACTGAAGCTTTCTTT
TRBD1 | TRBJ2-7 | . | TRBV7-2 | CASSLVGTGKGRSYEQYF | TGTGCCAGCAGCTTAGTCGGGACAGGGAAAGGCAGGTCCTACGAGCAGTACTTC
. | TRBJ2-5 | . | TRBV6-1 | CASSEAWTKQETQYF | TGTGCCAGCAGTGAAGCCTGGACAAAACAAGAGACCCAGTACTTC
. | TRBJ1-2 | few | TRBV3-1/TRBV3-2 | CASSQATSYGYTF | TGTGCCAGCAGCCAGGCAACATCCTATGGCTACACCTTC
TRBD1 | TRBJ1-2 | . | TRBV19 | CASSIVGTGSGYTF | TGTGCCAGTAGTATAGTTGGGACAGGGTCTGGCTACACCTTC
TRBD2 | TRBJ2-5 | . | TRBV6-1 | CASSEAPHRGLAETQYF | TGTGCCAGCAGTGAAGCACCCCACCGGGGACTAGCAGAGACCCAGTACTTC
. | TRBJ1-1 | . | TRBV9 | CASSVVEGTEAFF | TGTGCCAGCAGCGTAGTAGAGGGCACTGAAGCTTTCTTT
. | TRBJ2-2 | . | TRBV9 | CASSAGNTGELFF | TGTGCCAGCAGTGCGGGAAACACCGGGGAGCTGTTTTTT
. | TRBJ1-5 | . | TRBV12-3/TRBV12-4 | CASSLTGNQPQHF | TGTGCCAGCAGTTTAACGGGCAATCAGCCCCAGCATTTT
TRBD1 | TRBJ2-2 | . | TRBV19 | CASRGQGPGELFF | TGTGCCAGTAGGGGACAGGGACCCGGGGAGCTGTTTTTT
. | TRBJ1-5 | once | TRBV7-2 | CASSLLGTGGNQPQHF | TGTGCCAGCAGCTTACTCGGTACAGGAGGCAATCAGCCCCAGCATTTT
TRBD2 | TRBJ2-1 | . | TRBV28 | CASRPSGTRGDNEQFF | TGTGCCAGCAGGCCCTCCGGGACTAGAGGGGACAATGAGCAGTTCTTC
. | TRBJ1-1 | few | TRBV5-1 | CASSQGDPTEAFF | TGCGCCAGCAGTCAAGGGGATCCCACTGAAGCTTTCTTT
. | TRBJ1-4 | . | TRBV9 | CASSVTSTNEKLFF | TGTGCCAGCAGCGTAACATCAACTAATGAAAAACTGTTTTTT
TRBD2 | TRBJ2-2 | . | TRBV7-3 | CASSPGGAGELFF | TGTGCCAGCAGTCCCGGGGGGGCCGGGGAGCTGTTTTTT
. | TRBJ1-1 | . | TRBV5-1 | CASSLEGHRDTEAFF | TGCGCCAGCAGCTTGGAGGGACACAGAGACACTGAAGCTTTCTTT
TRBD1 | TRBJ1-2 | . | TRBV6-5 | CASGGTGGGYTF | TGTGCCAGCGGAGGGACAGGTGGCGGCTACACCTTC
. | TRBJ1-2 | . | TRBV2 | CASSGTERILGYTF | TGTGCCAGCAGTGGGACAGAGAGGATTCTTGGCTACACCTTC
. | TRBJ2-3 | . | TRBV7-2 | CASSRSGSSTDTQYF | TGTGCCAGCAGCCGTTCGGGATCTTCAACAGATACGCAGTATTTT
. | TRBJ2-3 | . | TRBV28 | CASSFQLITDTQYF | TGTGCCAGCAGTTTCCAACTGATCACAGATACGCAGTATTTT
. | TRBJ2-7 | . | TRBV2 | CASNPVAGPSSYEQYF | TGTGCCAGCAATCCCGTGGCAGGGCCTAGCTCCTACGAGCAGTACTTC
TRBD2 | TRBJ2-5 | . | TRBV7-8 | CASSPLAGVNRETQYF | TGTGCCAGCAGCCCACTAGCGGGAGTCAACCGAGAGACCCAGTACTTC
. | TRBJ1-5 | once | TRBV5-1 | CASSFNYGSDQPQHF | TGCGCCAGCAGCTTTAACTACGGGTCAGACCAGCCCCAGCATTTT
TRBD2 | TRBJ2-1 | . | TRBV12-3/TRBV12-4 | CASSLLGEGEQFF | TGTGCCAGCTCCTTACTAGGGGAGGGCGAGCAGTTCTTC
. | TRBJ1-6 | . | TRBV25-1 | CASSEYGSSPLHF | TGTGCCAGCAGTGAATATGGTAGTTCACCCCTCCACTTT